Following are 10 T cell receptor beta chains from one sample sequenced in a study of beta chain features in type 1 diabetes. Investigators reverse transcribed all isolated RNA, so they sequenced expressed TCRB transcripts. TCRdb keeps only in-frame clones here, not all; method: immunoSEQ multiplex PCR. The sample holds 37,000 or so clones; more than 40% are singletons and the top ten take around 0.78%. The material sequenced was central memory CD4+ T cells from blood. Receptor source: a young woman in good health.

The rearrangement links TRBV29-1 to TRBJ2-3; tentatively, D is TRBD1 (6 bases). With 4 bases removed from V and 1 base from J, the gap between germline ends came to 12 bases. The V gene's germline CDR1 is SQVTM and CDR2 ANQGSEA. This CDR3 has 14 amino acids. CDR3 sequence reads: CSVGTVVGTDTQYF. In nucleotides, the CDR3 is TGCAGCGTTGGGACAGTCGTAGGCACAGATACGCAGTATTTT.

The chain carries TRBV30 and TRBJ1-3; a possible D gene is TRBD1 (5 bases). CDR1 is GTSNPN, CDR2 SVGIG, per germline (reference sequence). Trimming shortened V by 0 bases and J by 0 bases, and 6 bases separated the two germline ends. CDR3 length equals 14 residues. CDR3 amino acids: CAWSVGGSGNTIYF. CDR3 nucleotides: TGTGCCTGGAGTGTGGGGGGCTCTGGAAACACCATATATTTT.

The CDR3 DNA sequence: TGTGCCAGCAGAGGGACTGGAAATCTCTATAATTCACCCCTCCACTTT. Translated, it gives CASRGTGNLYNSPLHF. V and J are TRBV2 and TRBJ1-6, with a tentative D call TRBD1 (5 bases). Trimming shortened V by 6 bases and J by 3 bases, and 15 bases separated the two germline ends. The CDR3 runs 16 residues. Germline CDR1 reads SNHLY; CDR2 reads FYNNEI.

This clone showed up just a few times. V is TRBV15 and J is TRBJ2-5, with 7 positions matching TRBD1. This CDR3 spans 16 amino acids. V dropped 1 base and J dropped 2; count of bases not matched to a gene: 7. Germline assignment: CDR1 LNHNV and CDR2 YYDKDF (reference sequence). CDR3 sequence reads: CATSRAGGRGQETQYF. CDR3 in DNA: TGTGCCACCAGCAGAGCGGGTGGCAGGGGGCAAGAGACCCAGTACTTC.

This chain joins TRBV5-1 and TRBJ1-1, with D hard to call. The CDR3 has 14 amino acids. Per germline, CDR1 SGHRS and CDR2 YFSETQ. Between the trimmed V and J ends, which lost 1 base and 1 base, there was a span of 8 bases. Here the CDR3 reads CASSLSTGNTEAFF. The CDR3 nucleotides are TGCGCCAGCAGCTTGTCCACGGGGAACACTGAAGCTTTCTTT.

J is TRBJ2-5 and V is TRBV5-1; 7 positions match TRBD1. Germline V gives CDR1 SGHRS, CDR2 YFSETQ. The V gene end was trimmed by 4 bases and the J gene end by 3 bases; junction bases not matched to a gene: 3. The CDR3 has 13 amino acids. The CDR3 loop is CASSLQGKETQYF. The CDR3 region has the DNA TGCGCCAGCAGCCTACAGGGGAAAGAGACCCAGTACTTC.

This chain links TRBV5-1 with TRBJ2-4; the match to TRBD1 covers 10 bases. CDR3 size: 15 residues. After removal of 3 bases from V and 3 bases from J, the junction contained 3 bases not matched to a gene. Per germline, CDR1 SGHRS and CDR2 YFSETQ. Here the CDR3 reads CASSWTGGDKNIQYF. In DNA form, the CDR3 reads TGCGCCAGCAGCTGGACAGGGGGGGACAAAAACATTCAGTACTTC. The full variable domain, rest sourced from reference TRBV5-1 and TRBJ2-4, is KAGVTQTPRYLIKTRGQQVTLSCSPISGHRSVSWYQQTPGQGLQFLFEYFSETQRNKGNFPGRFSGRQFSNSRSEMNVSTLELGDSALYLCASSWTGGDKNIQYFGAGTRLSVL.

This sequence joins TRBV9 and TRBJ2-1; the match to TRBD2 covers 7 bases. The CDR3 length is 19 residues. J was trimmed by 3 bases and V by 0 bases; bases with no gene match: 15. Looked up from germline, CDR1 is SGDLS and CDR2 is YYNGEE. This CDR3 reads CASSVGEEVGLQGYNEQFF. DNA of the CDR3: TGTGCCAGCAGCGTAGGGGAGGAAGTGGGACTACAAGGCTACAATGAGCAGTTCTTC. The variable domain in full, completed from reference TRBV9 and TRBJ2-1, reads DSGVTQTPKHLITATGQRVTLRCSPRSGDLSVYWYQQSLDQGLQFLIQYYNGEERAKGNILERFSAQQFPDLHSELNLSSLELGDSALYFCASSVGEEVGLQGYNEQFFGPGTRLTVL.

The chain is built from TRBV28 and TRBJ2-1; 11 bases fit TRBD2. CDR3 length: 14 residues. Per germline, CDR1 MDHEN and CDR2 SYDVKM. J lost 9 bases, V lost 2 bases, and 3 bases had no gene match. CDR3 protein: CASSLPLAGGEQFF. The CDR3 DNA reads TGTGCCAGCAGTTTACCCCTAGCGGGAGGTGAGCAGTTCTTC.

There are a few counts of this clone. The chain has TRBV2 and TRBJ1-5; 7 bases line up with TRBD1. Germline CDR1 is SNHLY and CDR2 is FYNNEI. The CDR3 is 15 amino acids. V lost 1 base and J lost 1; bases outside the gene matches: 1. The chain's CDR3 is CASSEGQGSNQPQHF. The CDR3, as DNA: TGTGCCAGCAGTGAAGGACAGGGAAGCAATCAGCCCCAGCATTTT.